This T cell receptor (beta chain) stems from a study of beta chain features in type 1 diabetes (dated by TCRdb to 2017 to 2018). About the study as a whole: Mean age, gender distribution, total cell number and subset yield did not differ between patients and healthy donors. Whereas all 28 donors provided naive and central memory subsets, regulatory and stem cell-like memory subsets were isolated from just 8 patients and roughly 8 healthy donors. The study compared TCRB repertoires of sorted circulating CD4+ T cell subsets between recently diagnosed type 1 diabetes patients and matched healthy donors. A total of about 110,000,000 sorted cells were examined across all samples, and a strong correlation was observed between cell number per subset and RNA yield. The full study reports these points: At VDJ recombination sites, type 1 diabetes patients had fewer insertions and more deleted nucleotides, which implies abnormalities in thymic rearrangement. In all four CD4+ subsets, TCRB CDR3 length was moderately but significantly shorter in type 1 diabetes patients. Shorter templates might be favored by PCR, yet because patient and control samples were amplified and corrected together, any such skew would affect both groups equally. HLA sub-analyses involved small numbers of individuals, so any influence of HLA type on TCRB rearrangement remained unresolved. Sequencing cDNA rather than genomic DNA could over-represent highly expressing activated cells, although activation and CD3 levels did not differ between groups. Naive, central memory and regulatory TCRB repertoires appeared to be more similar among patients than among healthy donors.

A single peripheral blood draw of around 100 mL on average was collected from each donor into heparinised tubes. Naive, central memory, regulatory and stem cell-like memory CD4+ T cells were sorted on a BD FACSAria II using a panel including CD45RO, CCR7, CD25, CD127, CD95 and CD27. Purity was above 95% for every sorted population. PBMCs were isolated immediately by Lymphoprep density gradient centrifugation and stained directly without culture. To minimize batch effects, samples were stained and sorted in pairs, one healthy donor with one patient per experiment. The entire isolated RNA was reverse transcribed using the High Capacity cDNA Reverse Transcription Kit, and thus expressed TCRB transcripts were sequenced. Stem cell-like memory T cell samples underwent survey-depth immunoSEQ sequencing, averaging roughly 1 million total reads per sample. Sorted cells were lysed in RLT buffer and RNA was extracted with DNase-treated RNeasy Micro or Mini kits, depending on cell number. Each cell subset was processed separately to prevent cross-contamination, with patient and healthy donor samples processed together. The immunoSEQ multiplex PCR was used to amplify TCRB sequences from cDNA, yielding 87-bp fragments that span the CDR3 region. Amplicons were sequenced on the Illumina HiSeq platform. The study's processing was this. Synthetic template baselines were used to correct PCR bias computationally, reads within Hamming distance 2 were collapsed together, and singletons that could not be merged were discarded. By aligning reads against IMGT, V, D and J genes, CDR3 length, and insertions or deletions at six rearrangement sites were assigned. Within each subset, clonotype counts were normalized to the number of sorted cells before true diversity and Gini coefficients were calculated with the tcR R package. The overlap coefficient, calculated on TCRB nucleotide sequences, was used to measure repertoire sharing. Drawn from immuneACCESS, this table holds only the in-frame rearrangements with V and J called that TCRdb kept. Clones are partly lost; checked studies trace under half to an unresolved V gene and leave the rest unexplained. The DNA gave D and trimming, while V, J and clone size come from that table. The sample yields tens of thousands of clones; 35% to 55% were counted once. The ten largest account for approximately 0.13% of the sample.

To note about this clone: The antigen this receptor binds is unknown. No base quality information exists; no much larger clone differs at one position.

Sequenced input: stem cell memory CD4+ T cells from blood. The sample's cell subset or site label, in plain terms: stem cell-like memory CD4+ T cells. This sequence was found in a man aged 30 to 39 with type 1 diabetes.

The CDR3 region reads CASSYIPGNTEAFF. The nucleotide sequence is TGTGCCAGCAGCTACATCCCAGGGAACACTGAAGCTTTCTTT. The chain couples TRBV7-9 to TRBJ1-1; too little of a D gene remains to name it. The CDR3, cysteine through phenylalanine, is 14 amino acids long. Only the CDR3 DNA stays, 42 bases, in frame from base 1. The junction carries 10 bases between V and J, which are trimmed by 4 bases and 1 base respectively. CDR1 and CDR2 are drawn from the germline V gene (reference sequence): SEHNR, FQNEAQ.